In this sample, the clone carrying this T cell receptor beta chain turned up many times. Antigen unknown. This sample was taken from a study of breast tumors, draining lymph nodes, adjacent tissues. Study-wide points: Findings are consistent with lymph node origin and intratumoral expansion of most tumor T cells. That most tumor T cells come from lymph nodes remained unproven.

Axillary draining lymph nodes of breast cancer patients supplied the node samples. TCRdb re-called the multiplex PCR reads through MiXCR, storing one row per CDR3 protein. The sample lists about 180,000 distinct CDR3 sequences; roughly 30% were seen once. V was trimmed by 10 bases and J by 4 bases, leaving 19 bases between them. The CDR3 is 15 residues long. Germline CDR1 reads MNHNY; CDR2 reads SVGAGI (reference sequence). The specimen was axillary lymph node tissue. The chain uses TRBV6-6 and TRBJ2-2; perhaps D is TRBD1 or TRBD2 (5 bases each). The sequence was collected from a female donor with breast cancer. Some clones in this sample may be carry-over from other donors' samples. The CDR3 DNA sequence: TGTGCCATCCCCCGGGGACCCTGGAGCACCGGGGAGCTGTTTTTT. It specifies CAIPRGPWSTGELFF.